Listed here is a single TCR beta chain. Its cognate antigen is unknown. This record belongs to a study of a mutant IDH1 vaccine in newly diagnosed glioma. Background on the study: Therapy received beforehand was radiotherapy, temozolomide, or both, with most patients given both. General observations from the study: Vaccination elicited immune responses in approximately 93% of patients.

Method: immunoSEQ multiplex PCR; TCRdb's copy keeps in-frame clones and lacks some. The sample has 90,000 to 95,000 clones; 83% are singletons. As to time point: baseline, week 1 (first vaccination visit). The treatment denotes: pre-vaccination baseline after standard-of-care therapy. New IDH1-mutant, ATRX-lost WHO grade 3 or 4 astrocytomas occurred in donors. V lost 1 base and J lost 1, with 7 bases in between. The germline V gene encodes CDR1 SGHTA and CDR2 FQGNSA. This CDR3 has 14 amino acids. The material was PBMCs, obtained from a glioma patient treated with radiotherapy, temozolomide or both. The V gene is TRBV7-2, the J gene TRBJ2-5, with D uncertain. The TCR comes from a woman in her 50s with glioma. The CDR3 region is CASSLGGSQETQYF. In DNA form, the CDR3 reads TGTGCCAGCAGCTTAGGTGGGTCCCAAGAGACCCAGTACTTC.